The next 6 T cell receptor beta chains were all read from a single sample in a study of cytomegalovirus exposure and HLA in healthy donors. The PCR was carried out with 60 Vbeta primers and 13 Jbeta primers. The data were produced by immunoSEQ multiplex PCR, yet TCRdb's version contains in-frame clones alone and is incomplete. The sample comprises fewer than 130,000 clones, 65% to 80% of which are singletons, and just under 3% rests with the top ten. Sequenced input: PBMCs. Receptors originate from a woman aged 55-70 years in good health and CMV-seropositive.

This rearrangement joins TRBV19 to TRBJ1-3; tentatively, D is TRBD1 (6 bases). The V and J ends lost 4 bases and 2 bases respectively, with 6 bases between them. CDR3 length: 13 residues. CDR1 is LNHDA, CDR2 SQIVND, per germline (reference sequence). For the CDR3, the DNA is TGTGCCAGTAGTACAGGGGCTGGAAACACCATATATTTT. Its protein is CASSTGAGNTIYF.

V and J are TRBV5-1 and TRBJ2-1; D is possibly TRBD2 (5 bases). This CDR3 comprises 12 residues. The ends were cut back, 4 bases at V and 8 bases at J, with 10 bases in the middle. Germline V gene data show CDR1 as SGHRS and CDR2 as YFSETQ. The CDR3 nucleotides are TGCGCCAGCAGCGGGGAGTACGATGAGCAGTTCTTC. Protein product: CASSGEYDEQFF.

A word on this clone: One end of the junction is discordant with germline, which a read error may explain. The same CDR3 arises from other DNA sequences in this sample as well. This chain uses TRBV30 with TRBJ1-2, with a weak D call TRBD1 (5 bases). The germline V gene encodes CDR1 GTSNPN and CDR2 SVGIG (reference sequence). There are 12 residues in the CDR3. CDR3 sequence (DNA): TGTGCCTGGAGTGTAACTGCCTGGGGCTACACCTTT. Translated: CAWSVTAWGYTF.

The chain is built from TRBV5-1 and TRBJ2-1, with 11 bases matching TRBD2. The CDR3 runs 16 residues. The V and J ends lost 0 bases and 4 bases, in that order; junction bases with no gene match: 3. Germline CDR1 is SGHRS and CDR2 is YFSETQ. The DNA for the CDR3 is TGCGCCAGCAGCTTGGTATTAGCGGGAGGGTACAATGAGCAGTTCTTC. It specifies CASSLVLAGGYNEQFF.

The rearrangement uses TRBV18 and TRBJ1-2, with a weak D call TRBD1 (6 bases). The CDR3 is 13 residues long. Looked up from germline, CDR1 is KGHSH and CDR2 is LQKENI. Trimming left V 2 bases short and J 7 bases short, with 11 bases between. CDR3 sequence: CASSPDRSFGYTF. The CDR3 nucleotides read TGTGCCAGCTCACCAGACAGGTCCTTTGGCTACACCTTC. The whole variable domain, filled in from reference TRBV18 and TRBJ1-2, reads NAGVMQNPRHLVRRRGQEARLRCSPMKGHSHVYWYRQLPEEGLKFMVYLQKENIIDESGMPKERFSAEFPKEGPSILRIQQVVRGDSAAYFCASSPDRSFGYTFGSGTRLTVV.

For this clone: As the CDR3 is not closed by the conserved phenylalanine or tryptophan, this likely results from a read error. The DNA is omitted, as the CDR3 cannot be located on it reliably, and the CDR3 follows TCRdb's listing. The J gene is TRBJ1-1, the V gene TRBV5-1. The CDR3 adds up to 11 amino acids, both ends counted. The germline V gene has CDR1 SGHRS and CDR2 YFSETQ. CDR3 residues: CASGPGVAALY.